The 24 T cell receptor beta chains below come from one sample, sequenced in a study of Graves' ophthalmopathy and Graves' hyperthyroidism. As the template, RNA transcripts were used to amplify TCR beta CDR3 regions. HTBI primers were used in a first-round RT-PCR, which preceded a second-round multiplex PCR. From the multiplex PCR reads, TCRdb called clonotypes with MiXCR, one entry per CDR3 protein. The sample carries roughly 300,000 distinct CDR3 sequences, roughly 15% recorded once. The sample consisted of peripheral blood. The receptors shown here come from an adult man with Graves' ophthalmopathy.

This clonotype showed up many times. One junction end does not reproduce the germline sequence, and a read error may be involved. The chain combines TRBV6-5 with TRBJ1-1; D remains unclear. The CDR3 has 14 amino acids. Germline V gene data show CDR1 as MNHEY and CDR2 as SVGAGI. As DNA, the CDR3 is TGTGTCAGCAGTTACTCGATCAGGAGCACTGAAGCTTTCTTT. It codes for CVSSYSIRSTEAFF.

This clonotype was seen repeatedly, ten times or more. The chain employs TRBV7-2 and TRBJ2-7; no clear D gene. The germline V gene has CDR1 SGHTA and CDR2 FQGNSA. The CDR3 covers 15 residues. Trimming stripped 5 bases from V and 2 bases from J, with 16 bases between. CDR3 sequence (DNA): TGTGCCAGCAGCGAAGACTGGCTCGAAGCCTACGAGCAGTACTTC. It codes for CASSEDWLEAYEQYF.

As to this clonotype: Germline is not matched at one junction end, which may reflect a read error. The chain has TRBV20-1 and TRBJ1-2; TRBD1 aligns across 8 bases. From germline, CDR1 is DFQATT and CDR2 SNEGSKA (reference sequence). The CDR3 has 15 residues. Here the CDR3 reads CSASSGSGTGYGYNF. CDR3 bases: TGCAGTGCTAGTTCCGGGAGTGGGACAGGCTATGGCTACAACTTC.

This clonotype appeared many times. The V and J genes are TRBV5-1 and TRBJ2-6, with D perhaps matching TRBD1 or TRBD2 (5 bases each). Per germline, CDR1 SGHRS and CDR2 YFSETQ. The CDR3 totals 18 residues. V lost 4 bases to trimming and J lost 0 bases, with 17 bases between them. The CDR3 DNA is TGCGCCAGCAGCCCCTCCATAACGGGGCGCTCTGGGGCCAACGTCCTGACTTTC. It is translated as CASSPSITGRSGANVLTF.

This clonotype appeared many times. The chain recombines TRBV7-2 with TRBJ2-7, with D maybe TRBD1 (5 bases). The CDR3 runs to 15 residues. Germline V gene lookup returns CDR1 SGHTA and CDR2 FQGNSA. The V and J ends lost 1 base and 0 bases respectively, with 10 bases between them. The CDR3 sequence is CASSLVREVSYEQYF. CDR3 nucleotides: TGTGCCAGCAGCTTAGTCAGGGAAGTCTCCTACGAGCAGTACTTC.

In its sample, this clonotype was seen once. A much bigger clone sits one base away, suggesting this may be a read error. This chain joins TRBV10-3 and TRBJ1-3; D may be TRBD1 (6 bases). The CDR3 covers 15 residues. Germline V gene data show CDR1 as ENHRY and CDR2 as SYGVKD. CDR3 nucleotides: TGTGCCATCAGTGAAAGGGGGGAGTCTGGAAACACCATGTATTTT. Translating gives CAISERGESGNTMYF.

This clonotype was counted ten times or more. V and J are TRBV28 and TRBJ1-2; TRBD1 matches at 7 bases. The CDR3 runs to 13 residues. J lost 7 bases, V lost 7 bases, and 9 bases had no gene match. From germline, CDR1 is MDHEN and CDR2 SYDVKM. CDR3 coding DNA: TGTGCCAGCACCCTTGTAGAGGGGGCTGGCTACACCTTC. Translation: CASTLVEGAGYTF.

This clonotype was seen repeatedly, ten times or more. V is TRBV6-2 or TRBV6-3 and J is TRBJ1-2, with D hard to call. The germline CDR1 and CDR2 sequences are MNHEY and SVGEGT. The V end lost 6 bases, the J end lost 7 bases, and 9 bases lay between the germline ends. There are 11 residues in the CDR3. CDR3 coding DNA: TGTGCCAGCAGGGGCGAGAGTGGCTACACCTTC. It translates to CASRGESGYTF.

This clonotype was counted ten times or more. The chain recombines TRBV19 with TRBJ1-1; D unresolved. V dropped 5 bases and J dropped 4 bases, with 11 bases sitting between them. The CDR3 contains 13 residues. The V gene's germline CDR1 is LNHDA and CDR2 SQIVND (reference sequence). The CDR3 DNA reads TGTGCCAGTAGTGTTAAAAGGGTCACTGAAGCTTTCTTT. It codes for CASSVKRVTEAFF.

This clonotype was observed at least ten times. The J gene is TRBJ1-6, the V gene TRBV24-1; no clear D gene. The CDR3 sequence is 13 residues long. CDR1 KGHDR and CDR2 SFDVKD come from the germline V gene. V lost 9 bases to trimming and J lost 9 bases, with 14 bases between them. DNA of the CDR3: TGTGCCACCGCTCAGGAGGCTGGTTCACCCCTCCACTTT. This gives the protein CATAQEAGSPLHF.

On this clonotype: The junction does not match germline at one end; this may be a read error. The gene calls are TRBV11-2 and TRBJ2-7, with D possibly matching TRBD2 (7 bases). The CDR3 length is 17 residues. Germline V gives CDR1 SGHAT, CDR2 FQNNGV. The CDR3 sequence is CASSLYGLGGGAYEQSF. The CDR3 DNA reads as TGTGCCAGCAGTTTATACGGACTAGGGGGGGGGGCCTACGAGCAGTCCTTC. Full variable domain (rest looked up from reference TRBV11-2 and TRBJ2-7): EAGVAQSPRYKIIEKRQSVAFWCNPISGHATLYWYQQILGQGPKLLIQFQNNGVVDDSQLPKDRFSAERLKGVDSTLKIQPAKLEDSAVYLCASSLYGLGGGAYEQSFGPGTRLTVT.

This clonotype was recorded many times. J is TRBJ2-5 and V is TRBV7-2; tentatively, D is TRBD2 (6 bases). V gave up 6 bases and J gave up 1 base, with 9 bases separating them. Germline CDR1 is SGHTA and CDR2 is FQGNSA. The CDR3 contains 13 residues. The CDR3: CASRTGSQETQYF. CDR3 DNA sequence: TGTGCCAGCAGAACCGGGAGCCAAGAGACCCAGTACTTC.

A note on this clonotype: A much larger clone differs by one base, so this may be a read error. The chain is built from TRBV4-1 and TRBJ1-6; D unresolved. V gave up 1 base and J gave up 11 bases, with 21 bases separating them. Germline CDR1 MGHRA, CDR2 YSYEKL. CDR3 length equals 17 residues. The CDR3 reads CASSQVTVDYLTAPLHF. Here the CDR3 DNA reads TGCGCCAGCAGCCAAGTTACGGTAGACTATCTTACGGCACCCCTCCACTTT.

In this sample, this clonotype turned up many times. The V call is TRBV30, the J call TRBJ1-1, with D hard to call. This CDR3 is built from 13 residues. Germline-derived CDR1 and CDR2 are GTSNPN and SVGIG (reference sequence). Between the trimmed V and J ends, which lost 3 bases and 1 base, there was a span of 9 bases. CDR3 DNA: TGTGCCTGGAGCCCCATTGGGAACACTGAAGCTTTCTTT. Amino acid sequence: CAWSPIGNTEAFF.

The rearrangement links TRBV6-4 to TRBJ2-7, with 15 nucleotides matching TRBD2. V was clipped by 5 bases and J by 4 bases; unmatched bases: 9. Looked up from germline, CDR1 is MRHNA and CDR2 is SNTAGT. This CDR3 has 17 residues. Here the CDR3 reads CASSNPTGLAGGYEQYF. CDR3 nucleotide sequence: TGTGCCAGCAGTAACCCAACCGGACTAGCGGGAGGGTACGAGCAGTACTTC.

In this sample, this clonotype turned up many times. This sequence joins TRBV29-1 and TRBJ2-7; 10 bases fit TRBD2. The CDR3 is 12 amino acids. V gave up 6 bases and J gave up 4 bases; unmatched junction bases: 3. The germline CDR1 and CDR2 sequences are SQVTM and ANQGSEA. CDR3 DNA: TGCAGCGTCGCGGGACTAGCGTACGAGCAGTACTTC. Protein product: CSVAGLAYEQYF.

This clonotype was seen repeatedly, ten times or more. The chain employs TRBV11-2 and TRBJ2-5; TRBD2 might be the D (6 bases). The germline V gene encodes CDR1 SGHAT and CDR2 FQNNGV. V lost 1 base and J 5 bases, leaving 11 bases between the germline ends. The CDR3 is 14 residues long. CDR3 in DNA: TGTGCCAGCAGCTTAGGTCCTAGCGTCGAGACCCAGTACTTC. Amino acid sequence: CASSLGPSVETQYF.

This clonotype was seen at least ten times. The chain combines TRBV10-3 with TRBJ2-5, with D perhaps assigned TRBD1 or TRBD2 (5 bases each). The V gene's germline CDR1 is ENHRY and CDR2 SYGVKD. V lost 10 bases to trimming and J lost 5 bases, with 17 bases between them. This CDR3 contains 13 residues. The CDR3 is CASRDPVGETQYF. The CDR3 DNA is TGTGCCAGCCGGGACCCTGTAGGGGAGACCCAGTACTTC.

As for this clonotype: This may be a read error: a much more frequent sequence differs by one nucleotide. The chain carries TRBV19 and TRBJ1-5; D gene unclear. The CDR3 loop spans 15 amino acids. Germline V CDR1 and CDR2: LNHDA, SQIVND (reference sequence). CDR3 residues: CARSIEEYSNQPQHF. The CDR3 region has the DNA TGTGCCAGAAGTATAGAGGAATATAGCAATCAGCCCCAGCATTTT.

This clonotype came up many times. The chain recombines TRBV7-2 with TRBJ2-5; 11 bases line up with TRBD2. The length of the CDR3 is 14 residues. Germline V gene lookup returns CDR1 SGHTA and CDR2 FQGNSA. V shed 5 bases and J 5 bases; nucleotides not matched to a gene: 4. DNA of the CDR3: TGTGCCAGCAGCCTAAGACTAGCGGGGGAGACCCAGTACTTC. It translates to CASSLRLAGETQYF.

In regard to this clonotype: At one end, the junction sequence differs from germline, possibly due to a read error. The chain has TRBV30 and TRBJ1-2; D perhaps matches TRBD1 (6 bases). CDR1 and CDR2 from the germline V gene are GTSNPN and SVGIG (reference sequence). The CDR3 sequence is 15 residues long. In DNA form, the CDR3 reads TGTGCCTGGACCCCCGAGGGGGGGGCGAGATATGGCTACAACTTC. It translates to CAWTPEGGARYGYNF.

Many counts were recorded for this clonotype. The chain employs TRBV4-2 and TRBJ2-5, with D maybe TRBD2 (6 bases). Germline V gene data show CDR1 as LGHNA and CDR2 as YNFKEQ. The CDR3 spans 14 residues. The V end was cut by 2 bases, the J end by 3 bases, with 10 bases between. CDR3 sequence: CASSQRLEKETQYF. The CDR3 DNA sequence: TGTGCCAGCAGCCAAAGACTAGAAAAAGAGACCCAGTACTTC.

This rearrangement joins TRBV7-2 to TRBJ2-2, with D perhaps matching TRBD1 (5 bases). The CDR3 is 13 residues long. Trimming left V 7 bases short and J 1 base short, with 7 bases between. CDR1 SGHTA and CDR2 FQGNSA come from the germline V gene. The CDR3 region is CASKGQNTGELFF. The DNA of the CDR3 is TGTGCCAGCAAGGGGCAGAACACCGGGGAGCTGTTTTTT.

This clonotype appeared many times. The CDR3 here is CASSYGTGNTGELFF. The CDR3 region has the DNA TGTGCCAGCAGTTACGGGACAGGGAACACCGGGGAGCTGTTTTTT. This sequence joins TRBV6-2 or TRBV6-3 and TRBJ2-2; 8 bases match TRBD1. This CDR3 region has 15 residues. The V segment lost 2 bases and the J segment 1 base; nucleotides outside the gene matches: 0. Germline values: CDR1 MNHEY, CDR2 SVGEGT.